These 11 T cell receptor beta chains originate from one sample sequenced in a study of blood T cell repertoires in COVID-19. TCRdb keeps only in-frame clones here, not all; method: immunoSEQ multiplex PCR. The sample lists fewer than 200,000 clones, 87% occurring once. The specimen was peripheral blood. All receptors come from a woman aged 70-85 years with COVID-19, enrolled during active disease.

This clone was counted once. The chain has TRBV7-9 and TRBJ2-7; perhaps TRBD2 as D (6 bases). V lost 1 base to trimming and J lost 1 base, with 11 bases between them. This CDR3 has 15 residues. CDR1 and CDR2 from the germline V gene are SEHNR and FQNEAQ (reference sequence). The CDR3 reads CASSLVAEASYEQYF. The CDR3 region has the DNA TGTGCCAGCAGCTTAGTAGCGGAGGCGTCCTACGAGCAGTACTTC.

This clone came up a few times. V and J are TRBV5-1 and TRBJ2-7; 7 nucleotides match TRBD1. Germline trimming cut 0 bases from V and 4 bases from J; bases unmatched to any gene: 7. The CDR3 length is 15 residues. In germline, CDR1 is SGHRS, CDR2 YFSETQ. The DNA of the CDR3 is TGCGCCAGCAGCTTGGCCCCGGGACAGCAATACGAGCAGTACTTC. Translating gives CASSLAPGQQYEQYF.

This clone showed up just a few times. The CDR3 is CASSFPGGQPQHF. The DNA of the CDR3 is TGTGCCAGCAGCTTCCCAGGGGGACAGCCCCAGCATTTT. The rearrangement uses TRBV7-2 and TRBJ1-5; 7 bases are a match to TRBD1. The CDR3 covers 13 residues. Losses at the gene ends were 3 bases for V and 7 bases for J; bases not matched to a gene: 3. CDR1 and CDR2 from the germline V gene are SGHTA and FQGNSA.

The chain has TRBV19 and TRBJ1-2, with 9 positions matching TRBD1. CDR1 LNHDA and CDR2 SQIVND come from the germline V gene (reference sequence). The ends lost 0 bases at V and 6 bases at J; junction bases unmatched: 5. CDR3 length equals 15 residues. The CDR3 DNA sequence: TGTGCCAGTAGTATAGATCCCGGGACAGGGAATGGCTACACCTTC. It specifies CASSIDPGTGNGYTF.

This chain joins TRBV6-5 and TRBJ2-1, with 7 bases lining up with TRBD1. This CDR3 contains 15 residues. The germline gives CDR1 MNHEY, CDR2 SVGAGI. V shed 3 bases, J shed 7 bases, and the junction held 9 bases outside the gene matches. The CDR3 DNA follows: TGTGCCAGCAGTTATCGGCAGGGGGAGATGAATGAGCAGTTCTTC. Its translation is CASSYRQGEMNEQFF.

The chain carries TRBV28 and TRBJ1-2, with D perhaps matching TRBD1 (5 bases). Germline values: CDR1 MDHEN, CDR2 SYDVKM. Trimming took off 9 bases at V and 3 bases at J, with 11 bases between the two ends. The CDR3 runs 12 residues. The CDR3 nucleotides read TGTGCCAGTGAGACAGTGGACTATGGCTACACCTTC. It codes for CASETVDYGYTF.

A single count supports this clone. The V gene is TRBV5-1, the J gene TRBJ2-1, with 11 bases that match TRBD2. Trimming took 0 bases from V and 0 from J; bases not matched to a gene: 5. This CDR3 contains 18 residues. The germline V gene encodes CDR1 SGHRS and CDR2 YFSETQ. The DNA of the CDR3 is TGCGCCAGCAGCTTGGTGGCTAGCGGGAGGACCTCCTACAATGAGCAGTTCTTC. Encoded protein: CASSLVASGRTSYNEQFF.

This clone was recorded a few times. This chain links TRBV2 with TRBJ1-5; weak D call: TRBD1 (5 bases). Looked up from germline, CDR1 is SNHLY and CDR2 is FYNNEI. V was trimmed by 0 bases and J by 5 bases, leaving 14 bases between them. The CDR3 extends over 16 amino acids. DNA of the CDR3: TGTGCCAGCAGTGAAGCGGTGGGTCAGGGCGATCAGCCCCAGCATTTT. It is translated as CASSEAVGQGDQPQHF. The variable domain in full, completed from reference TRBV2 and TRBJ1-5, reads EPEVTQTPSHQVTQMGQEVILRCVPISNHLYFYWYRQILGQKVEFLVSFYNNEISEKSEIFDDQFSVERPDGSNFTLKIRSTKLEDSAMYFCASSEAVGQGDQPQHFGDGTRLSIL.

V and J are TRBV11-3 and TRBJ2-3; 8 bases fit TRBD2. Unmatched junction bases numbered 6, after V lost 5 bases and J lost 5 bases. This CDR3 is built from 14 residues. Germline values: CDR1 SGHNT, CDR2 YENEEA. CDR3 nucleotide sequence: TGTGCCAGCAGCCTCGGACTAGCAGGAGATACGCAGTATTTT. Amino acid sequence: CASSLGLAGDTQYF.

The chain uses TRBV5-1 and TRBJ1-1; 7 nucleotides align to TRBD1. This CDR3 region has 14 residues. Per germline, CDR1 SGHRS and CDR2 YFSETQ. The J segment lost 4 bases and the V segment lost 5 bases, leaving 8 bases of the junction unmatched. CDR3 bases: TGCGCCAGCAGAGAAGGGACAGCTTCCACTGAAGCTTTCTTT. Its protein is CASREGTASTEAFF.

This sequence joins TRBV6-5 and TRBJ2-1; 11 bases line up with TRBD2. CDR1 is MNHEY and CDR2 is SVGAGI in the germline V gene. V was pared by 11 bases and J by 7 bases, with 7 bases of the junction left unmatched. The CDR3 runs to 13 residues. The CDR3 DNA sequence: TGTGCCGGTAAACTAGCGGGAGCTAATGAGCAGTTCTTC. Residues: CAGKLAGANEQFF.